The T cell receptor beta chain under discussion was sequenced for a study of a mutant IDH1 vaccine in newly diagnosed glioma listed by TCRdb under 2021. A note on the overall study: Across visits V03 through V10, patients got a total of eight vaccinations, given in weeks 1, 3, 5, 7, 11, 15, 19 and 23. In the chemotherapy-containing groups, vaccination started alongside temozolomide cycles, whereas in patients who had radiotherapy alone it started 4-6 weeks after radiotherapy. Of the approximately 33 patients who were treated, around 62% were male and approximately 38% were female, and the mean age was around 40 years. Prior to enrollment, patients had been given standard therapy consisting of radiotherapy alone, temozolomide alone, or radiochemotherapy with temozolomide, with the combination given to most patients. Six visits were used for peripheral blood collection: V03 (baseline), V05, V07, V10, V12 and V13. Longitudinal TCRB deep sequencing was performed for approximately 24 treated patients wherever samples were available for exploratory analyses.

This clone was detected only a few times. Its antigen specificity is not known. Base qualities are missing; no much larger clone stands one base away. From its cysteine to its phenylalanine, the CDR3 spans 14 amino acids. Left in the record is the CDR3 DNA by itself, 42 bases read in frame from the first base. V loses 1 base, J loses 9 bases, and the germline ends lie 18 bases apart. CDR1 and CDR2, per the germline V gene (reference sequence), are GTSNPN and SVGIG. The meaning of the sample's time point label: week 23, last vaccination. Each vaccine dose was 300 ug of a 20-mer mutant IDH1 peptide in Montanide, given subcutaneously with topical imiquimod. The donors had newly diagnosed IDH1-mutant astrocytomas of WHO grade 3 or 4 that showed loss of nuclear ATRX. The samples were drawn from NOA16, a multicentre, single-arm, open-label phase I trial in Germany that tested a mutant IDH1 peptide vaccine in humans for the first time. The DNeasy Blood and Tissue Kit was used to extract genomic DNA from EDTA blood for TCRB sequencing.

Points the paper makes about the study in general: Pseudoprogression appeared unrelated to alterations in the top peripheral T cell clonotypes detected by TCRB sequencing. The authors stated that sample limitations prevented analyses of patient blood samples from being reproduced. PBMC samples for TCRB deep sequencing were selected based on availability. Across multiple MHC alleles, vaccine-induced immune responses were seen in more than 90% of patients.

The library was produced with the immunoSEQ multiplex PCR assay. Rearranged TCR beta chain sequences were amplified using the hsTCRB Kit according to the manufacturer's protocol. Sequencing of TCRB libraries was carried out on an Illumina MiSeq. The published analysis was carried out like this. The kit vendor's proprietary platform handled demultiplexing, trimming and gene mapping. TCRdb took over this immuneACCESS table, retaining in-frame rearrangements with V and J assigned. Such tables are incomplete; in checked studies, under half of the missing clones stem from an unresolved V gene, and the remainder is unexplained. Clone size and V and J calls were adopted from that table, with D and trimming inferred from the DNA. The table for this sample lists 60,000 to 85,000 clones; more than 70% of them were counted only once. The ten biggest clones cover over 0.7% of the sample.

The chain is made from TRBV30 and TRBJ1-1, with the D segment identity uncertain. The source of this sequence is a woman aged 45-60 years with glioma. The input for sequencing was PBMCs, taken from a glioma patient whose treatment included an IDH1 peptide vaccine. The CDR3 reads as follows: CAWSDLAVNGQAFF. The bases read TGTGCCTGGAGTGACCTGGCCGTTAATGGGCAAGCTTTCTTT. With all but the CDR3 taken from the reference TRBV30 and TRBJ1-1 genes, the full variable domain is: SQTIHQWPATLVQPVGSPLSLECTVEGTSNPNLYWYRQAAGRGLQLLFYSVGIGQISSEVPQNLSASRPQDRQFILSSKKLLLSDSGFYLCAWSDLAVNGQAFFGQGTRLTVV.